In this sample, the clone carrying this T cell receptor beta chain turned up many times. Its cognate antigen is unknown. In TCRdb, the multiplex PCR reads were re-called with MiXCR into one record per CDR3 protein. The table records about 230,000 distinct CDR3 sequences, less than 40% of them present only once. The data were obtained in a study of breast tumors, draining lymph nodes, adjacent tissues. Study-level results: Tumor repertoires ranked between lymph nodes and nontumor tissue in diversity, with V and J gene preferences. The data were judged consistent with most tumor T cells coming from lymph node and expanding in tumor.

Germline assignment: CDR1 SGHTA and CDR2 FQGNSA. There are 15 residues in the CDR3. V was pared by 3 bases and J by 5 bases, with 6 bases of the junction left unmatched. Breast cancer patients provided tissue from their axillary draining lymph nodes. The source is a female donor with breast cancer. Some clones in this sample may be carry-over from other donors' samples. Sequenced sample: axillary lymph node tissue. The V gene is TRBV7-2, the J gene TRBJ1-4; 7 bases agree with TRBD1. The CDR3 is CASSLQGELNEKLFF. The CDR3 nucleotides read TGTGCCAGCAGCTTGCAGGGGGAACTAAATGAAAAACTGTTTTTT.